The text below deals with one TCR beta chain. Its specificity is unknown. This entry belongs to a study of CXCR3-negative and CXCR3-positive naive CD8 T cells. TRB cDNA was prepared as libraries by UMI-labeled 5' RACE. Reprocessing the 5' RACE reads, TCRdb reports a single entry for every CDR3 protein and omits DNA. This listing includes tens of thousands of distinct CDR3 sequences. Findings and limits, study-wide: A higher hydrophobicity marked the TRB CDR3s of CXCR3-positive naive cells versus CXCR3-negative naive cells.

From germline, CDR1 is SGHAT and CDR2 FQDESV (reference sequence). The CDR3 totals 17 residues. The sequence was obtained from a human donor in good health. Some clones in this sample may be carry-over from other donors' samples. The sample taken for sequencing was naive CXCR3+ CD8+ T cells from blood. Subset noted: CD45RO-CCR7+CD27+CD95- naive CD8+ T cells expressing CXCR3 (TNR3+). This chain connects TRBV11-1 to TRBJ2-7; TCRdb picks TRBD2, but there is no DNA to check that call. Here the CDR3 reads CASSLASGSGSVYEQYF.